One sample yielded the 24 T cell receptor beta chains listed below, sequenced in a study of blood T cells in healthy people across ages. It was with a sample-barcoded 5' primer and a J-beta primer mix that a second PCR of roughly 7 to 12 cycles was run. MiXCR was run by TCRdb on the 5' RACE reads, yielding one entry per CDR3 protein. The table includes roughly 1,500,000 distinct CDR3 sequences, 42% detected once. The specimen was blood. The receptors shown here come from a woman aged 18-35 years in good health.

The CDR3 bases are TGCGCCAGCAGCCCCACTAGGAAACTTAGTGAGCAGTACTTC. It codes for CASSPTRKLSEQYF. The chain carries TRBV4-1 and TRBJ2-7, with D possibly TRBD2 on 5 matching bases. Trimming removed 4 bases at V and 7 bases at J, with 17 bases between. In germline, CDR1 is MGHRA, CDR2 YSYEKL. The CDR3 sequence is 14 residues long.

This rearrangement joins TRBV7-8 to TRBJ1-2; 8 bases are a match to TRBD1. J gave up 4 bases and V 5 bases, and 9 bases lay outside the gene matches. Germline V gene lookup returns CDR1 SGHVS and CDR2 FQNEAQ. CDR3 length: 15 amino acids. CDR3 region: CASSAETGVSYGYTF. The CDR3 DNA reads as TGTGCCAGCAGCGCAGAGACAGGGGTGTCCTATGGCTACACCTTC.

This sequence joins TRBV11-2 and TRBJ1-1; D gene unclear. Trimming removed 8 bases from V and 2 bases from J, with 18 bases in between. The V gene's germline CDR1 is SGHAT and CDR2 FQNNGV. The CDR3 spans 15 residues. The CDR3 DNA follows: TGTGCCAGCCACATAACCCCGGCCTCAAACACTGAAGCTTTCTTT. Protein sequence: CASHITPASNTEAFF.

This clonotype was counted a few times. CDR3 coding DNA: TGTGCCAGCAAAACGACGCGGGATAACTATGGCTACACCTTC. Translated: CASKTTRDNYGYTF. The rearrangement joins TRBV2 to TRBJ1-2, with no clear D. The germline V and J ends were trimmed by 7 bases and 1 base, with 13 bases remaining between them. CDR3 length: 14 residues. CDR1 and CDR2 from the germline V gene are SNHLY and FYNNEI.

The chain has TRBV20-1 and TRBJ2-1; D is perhaps TRBD2 (6 bases). The V gene lost 4 bases and the J gene lost 0 bases, with 13 bases spanning the gap. The length of the CDR3 is 15 residues. Germline V lookup: CDR1 DFQATT, CDR2 SNEGSKA (reference sequence). Here the CDR3 reads CSAMAGWGSYNEQFF. Here the CDR3 DNA reads TGCAGTGCTATGGCGGGGTGGGGCTCCTACAATGAGCAGTTCTTC.

This clonotype was found once. The rearrangement joins TRBV6-5 to TRBJ2-3; D not resolved. Germline values: CDR1 MNHEY, CDR2 SVGAGI. The CDR3 contains 15 residues. The V end was cut by 2 bases, the J end by 0 bases, with 9 bases between. CDR3 in DNA: TGTGCCAGCAGTTACACCGGTTCTAGCACAGATACGCAGTATTTT. Translating it yields CASSYTGSSTDTQYF.

This clonotype occurred a few times. The chain joins TRBV7-2 to TRBJ2-7, with D maybe TRBD2 (6 bases). The CDR3 is 13 residues long. Germline V gene lookup returns CDR1 SGHTA and CDR2 FQGNSA. Trimming removed 2 bases at V and 6 bases at J, with 11 bases between. Here the CDR3 reads CASSLRRGSEQYF. The CDR3 DNA reads as TGTGCCAGCAGCTTACGGAGGGGAAGCGAGCAGTACTTC. Full variable domain (outside the CDR3, taken from reference TRBV7-2 and TRBJ2-7): GAGVSQSPSNKVTEKGKDVELRCDPISGHTALYWYRQSLGQGLEFLIYFQGNSAPDKSGLPSDRFSAERTGGSVSTLTIQRTQQEDSAVYLCASSLRRGSEQYFGPGTRLTVT.

The chain recombines TRBV5-5 with TRBJ2-5; D is ambiguous. The CDR3 length is 14 residues. The V and J ends lost 5 bases and 0 bases respectively, with 11 bases between them. Germline V gene data show CDR1 as SGHKS and CDR2 as YYEKEE (reference sequence). The DNA for the CDR3 is TGTGCCAGCAGTGATCCAGGATACCAAGAGACCCAGTACTTC. Encoded protein: CASSDPGYQETQYF.

This chain connects TRBV27 to TRBJ1-2; 8 nucleotides agree with TRBD1. Germline V gene sequence: CDR1 MNHEY, CDR2 SMNVEV (reference sequence). The CDR3 covers 14 residues. V shed 7 bases, J shed 5 bases, and the junction held 9 bases outside the gene matches. The CDR3 DNA reads TGTGCCAGCATCCCGGGACAGGCTGATTATGGCTACACCTTC. Translation: CASIPGQADYGYTF.

Only a few counts were recorded for this clonotype. The rearrangement links TRBV6-5 to TRBJ2-7; no definite D call. Germline assignment: CDR1 MNHEY and CDR2 SVGAGI. The CDR3 totals 13 residues. V was shortened by 2 bases and J by 6 bases, with 11 bases between the two germline ends. The CDR3 region is CASSYTIVGEQYF. CDR3 coding DNA: TGTGCCAGCAGTTACACAATAGTGGGCGAGCAGTACTTC.

The chain uses TRBV6-6 and TRBJ2-1, with D possibly matching TRBD2 (6 bases). V shed 8 bases and J shed 10 bases, with 15 bases lying between them. This CDR3 contains 12 residues. CDR1 is MNHNY, CDR2 SVGAGI, per germline (reference sequence). CDR3: CASSLQSGEQFF. In nucleotides, the CDR3 is TGTGCCAGCTCCCTTCAGAGCGGGGAGCAGTTCTTC.

The chain recombines TRBV6-6 with TRBJ2-7; D not resolved. The J call may be mistaken, given a closer DNA end match to TRBJ2-5. Germline V CDR1 and CDR2: MNHNY, SVGAGI (reference sequence). This CDR3 is built from 11 residues. DNA of the CDR3: TGTGTCGCCGAGTGGGGAGAGACCCAGTACTTC. Its translation: CVAEWGETQYF.

The chain couples TRBV10-3 to TRBJ2-5; D could derive from TRBD1 or TRBD2 (6 bases each). V was trimmed by 3 bases and J by 5 bases, leaving 10 bases between them. The CDR3 sequence is 13 residues long. CDR1 and CDR2 from the germline V gene are ENHRY and SYGVKD. Here the CDR3 reads CAISERGHETQYF. The CDR3 coding sequence is TGTGCCATCAGTGAACGGGGGCACGAGACCCAGTACTTC.

The V gene is TRBV25-1, the J gene TRBJ2-2; weak D call: TRBD1 (6 bases). The germline V gene has CDR1 MGHDK and CDR2 SYGVNS. Trimming cost V 2 bases and J 5 bases, with 12 bases left between them. CDR3 length equals 15 residues. For the CDR3, the DNA is TGTGCCAGCAGTGAAGCAGGACAGAAAACCGGGGAGCTGTTTTTT. Its translation: CASSEAGQKTGELFF.

This clonotype was picked up a small number of times. The CDR3: CASSSQGRAGTEAFF. CDR3 coding DNA: TGTGCCAGCAGTTCCCAGGGCCGGGCGGGCACTGAAGCTTTCTTT. J is TRBJ1-1 and V is TRBV12-3 or TRBV12-4; the D gene is possibly TRBD1 (5 bases). Trimming pared 4 bases from V and 4 bases from J, leaving 16 bases between. This CDR3 contains 15 residues.

This clonotype has just a few counts. J is TRBJ2-5 and V is TRBV25-1; 11 bases are a match to TRBD2. Germline loops: CDR1 MGHDK, CDR2 SYGVNS. This CDR3 comprises 17 residues. J gave up 11 bases and V 5 bases, and 19 bases lay outside the gene matches. As DNA, the CDR3 is TGTGCCAGCAGTCCCTCAACCGGGACTAGCGGTAGCCATGAGCAGTACTTC. As protein: CASSPSTGTSGSHEQYF.

The V gene is TRBV25-1, the J gene TRBJ1-4; the match to TRBD1 covers 7 bases. In germline, CDR1 is MGHDK, CDR2 SYGVNS. The CDR3 is 16 amino acids. V gave up 1 base and J gave up 3 bases; unmatched junction bases: 5. CDR3 protein: CASSELRGLANEKLFF. The CDR3 DNA is TGTGCCAGCAGTGAATTGAGGGGGCTTGCTAATGAAAAACTGTTTTTT.

In its sample, this clonotype was seen a few times. The chain recombines TRBV2 with TRBJ2-3, with a tentative D call TRBD2 (6 bases). V was trimmed by 7 bases and J by 6 bases, leaving 11 bases between them. Looked up from germline, CDR1 is SNHLY and CDR2 is FYNNEI. The CDR3 is 12 residues long. Here the CDR3 DNA reads TGTGCCAGCAACTTAGCGGCGGATACGCAGTATTTT. Protein: CASNLAADTQYF.

The V call is TRBV5-1, the J call TRBJ1-2; 7 nucleotides match TRBD1. The ends lost 4 bases at V and 1 base at J; junction bases unmatched: 10. The length of the CDR3 is 16 residues. Looked up from germline, CDR1 is SGHRS and CDR2 is YFSETQ. The DNA for the CDR3 is TGCGCCAGCAGCCCCCGGGACAGACAGCTTAACTATGGCTACACCTTC. Translation: CASSPRDRQLNYGYTF.

The V and J genes are TRBV20-1 and TRBJ2-3; 10 bases fit TRBD1. The CDR3 is made up of 13 amino acids. Germline CDR1 DFQATT, CDR2 SNEGSKA (reference sequence). V lost 7 bases and J lost 3; bases outside the gene matches: 4. In DNA form, the CDR3 reads TGCAGTGGGACAGGGGGAAATACAGATACGCAGTATTTT. It encodes CSGTGGNTDTQYF.

V usage is TRBV7-8 and J usage is TRBJ2-1; no definite D call. Germline-derived CDR1 and CDR2 are SGHVS and FQNEAQ. The CDR3 spans 16 residues. Between the trimmed V and J ends, which lost 1 base and 0 bases, there was a span of 10 bases. The CDR3 nucleotides read TGTGCCAGCAGCTTAGATAAAACAAGCTCCTACAATGAGCAGTTCTTC. This sequence encodes CASSLDKTSSYNEQFF.

Ten or more counts support this clonotype. The chain couples TRBV7-9 to TRBJ2-4; TRBD1 is a possible D gene (6 bases). CDR1 and CDR2 (germline): SEHNR, FQNEAQ (reference sequence). This CDR3 contains 18 residues. Trimming pared 1 base from V and 0 bases from J, leaving 16 bases between. CDR3 sequence: CASSLGPGQILAKNIQYF. The CDR3 DNA reads TGTGCCAGCAGCTTAGGACCAGGACAGATCCTAGCCAAAAACATTCAGTACTTC.

This chain uses TRBV6-5 with TRBJ1-6, with unresolved D. V was shortened by 0 bases and J by 0 bases, with 6 bases between the two germline ends. The CDR3 is 16 amino acids. The germline CDR1 and CDR2 sequences are MNHEY and SVGAGI. CDR3 nucleotide sequence: TGTGCCAGCAGTTACTCGAAAAGCTCCTATAATTCACCCCTCCACTTT. Translating gives CASSYSKSSYNSPLHF.

This chain uses TRBV6-8 with TRBJ2-3; perhaps TRBD2 as D (5 bases). Trimming took off 11 bases at V and 3 bases at J, with 21 bases between the two ends. This CDR3 contains 15 residues. Germline V lookup: CDR1 MNHGY, CDR2 SAAAGT. This chain's CDR3 is CAGVVIAFVTDTQYF. The CDR3 DNA reads as TGTGCCGGAGTGGTGATAGCGTTTGTGACAGATACGCAGTATTTT.